Listed below are T cell receptor beta chains from one sample, sequenced in a study of OX40 agonist ivuxolimab in advanced cancers. The data were produced by immunoSEQ multiplex PCR, yet TCRdb's version contains in-frame clones alone and is incomplete. The sample records some 60,000 clones, about 86% being singletons. The starting material was CD4+ or CD8+ T cells sorted from blood, obtained in a trial of the OX40 agonist ivuxolimab. These receptor sequences come from an adult with an advanced solid tumor such as melanoma, head and neck, liver or kidney cancer. Each CDR3 is given with its conserved first and last residue. The order of the fields is clone size, V gene, J gene, D gene, CDR3 protein, CDR3 DNA. The D gene is left open where the match is weak. Some rows mark clone size as missing; the rest say once, few, many or name a class of expanded clone.

abundance: -
v_gene: TRBV5-6
j_gene: TRBJ1-3
d_gene: -
CDR3aa: CASFRARADTIYF
CDR3nt: TGTGCCAGCTTTCGGGCCCGAGCGGACACCATATATTTT

abundance: -
v_gene: TRBV18
j_gene: TRBJ1-4
d_gene: TRBD1
CDR3aa: CASYGDRNGEKLFF
CDR3nt: TGTGCCAGCTATGGGGACAGGAACGGTGAAAAACTGTTTTTT

abundance: -
v_gene: TRBV19
j_gene: TRBJ1-5
d_gene: -
CDR3aa: CASSTDWQGNQPQHF
CDR3nt: TGTGCCAGTAGTACAGATTGGCAGGGCAATCAGCCCCAGCATTTT

abundance: -
v_gene: TRBV5-1
j_gene: TRBJ2-3
d_gene: -
CDR3aa: CASSFKGSLTDTQYF
CDR3nt: TGCGCCAGCAGCTTTAAAGGGAGTCTCACAGATACGCAGTATTTT

abundance: -
v_gene: TRBV20-1
j_gene: TRBJ2-7
d_gene: -
CDR3aa: CSASDTYEQYF
CDR3nt: TGCAGTGCTTCGGACACCTACGAGCAGTACTTC

abundance: once
v_gene: TRBV28
j_gene: TRBJ1-1
d_gene: -
CDR3aa: CASFGVGAGNTEAFF
CDR3nt: TGTGCCAGCTTTGGTGTGGGGGCGGGGAACACTGAAGCTTTCTTT

abundance: -
v_gene: TRBV6-5
j_gene: TRBJ1-1
d_gene: -
CDR3aa: CASSRSAEAFF
CDR3nt: TGTGCCAGCAGTAGATCCGCTGAAGCTTTCTTT

abundance: -
v_gene: TRBV18
j_gene: TRBJ1-2
d_gene: TRBD1
CDR3aa: CASSPGTGVNGYTF
CDR3nt: TGTGCCAGCTCGCCCGGGACAGGCGTCAATGGCTACACCTTC

abundance: -
v_gene: TRBV5-1
j_gene: TRBJ1-6
d_gene: -
CDR3aa: CASSLAGNSPLHF
CDR3nt: TGCGCCAGCAGCTTGGCCGGTAATTCACCCCTCCACTTT

abundance: -
v_gene: TRBV4-1
j_gene: TRBJ1-6
d_gene: TRBD1
CDR3aa: CASSQVGTGGKSPLHF
CDR3nt: TGCGCCAGCAGCCAAGTGGGGACAGGCGGCAAATCACCCCTCCACTTT

abundance: -
v_gene: TRBV11-2
j_gene: TRBJ2-5
d_gene: -
CDR3aa: CASSPDRGSEETQYF
CDR3nt: TGTGCCAGCAGCCCGGATAGGGGAAGTGAAGAGACCCAGTACTTC

abundance: -
v_gene: TRBV6-6
j_gene: TRBJ1-5
d_gene: -
CDR3aa: CASSLGSNQPQHF
CDR3nt: TGTGCCAGCAGCTTGGGTAGCAATCAGCCCCAGCATTTT

abundance: -
v_gene: TRBV7-2
j_gene: TRBJ2-5
d_gene: -
CDR3aa: CASSSKETQYF
CDR3nt: TGTGCCAGCAGCTCTAAAGAGACCCAGTACTTC

abundance: -
v_gene: TRBV30
j_gene: TRBJ2-3
d_gene: -
CDR3aa: CAWTHPGDTQYF
CDR3nt: TGTGCCTGGACCCACCCCGGGGATACGCAGTATTTT

abundance: -
v_gene: TRBV2
j_gene: TRBJ2-5
d_gene: TRBD2
CDR3aa: CASSGTSGQETQYF
CDR3nt: TGTGCCAGCAGCGGGACTAGCGGCCAAGAGACCCAGTACTTC

abundance: -
v_gene: TRBV27
j_gene: TRBJ1-4
d_gene: -
CDR3aa: CASSFRGQNFPLEKLFF
CDR3nt: TGTGCCAGCAGTTTTCGGGGACAAAATTTCCCGCTTGAAAAACTGTTTTTT

abundance: -
v_gene: TRBV7-9
j_gene: TRBJ2-4
d_gene: -
CDR3aa: CASSTQGVGIQYF
CDR3nt: TGTGCCAGCAGTACCCAAGGGGTCGGCATTCAGTACTTC

abundance: -
v_gene: TRBV18
j_gene: TRBJ1-3
d_gene: -
CDR3aa: CASSRGVSGNTIYF
CDR3nt: TGTGCCAGCTCACGCGGGGTCTCTGGAAACACCATATATTTT

abundance: -
v_gene: TRBV19
j_gene: TRBJ1-2
d_gene: TRBD1
CDR3aa: CATNPGQGILRYTF
CDR3nt: TGTGCCACTAATCCGGGACAGGGCATACTTCGCTACACCTTC

abundance: -
v_gene: TRBV11-3
j_gene: TRBJ1-3
d_gene: TRBD1
CDR3aa: CASRSDRLSGNTIYF
CDR3nt: TGTGCCAGCAGGTCGGACAGGCTCTCTGGAAACACCATATATTTT

abundance: -
v_gene: TRBV7-2
j_gene: TRBJ1-6
d_gene: -
CDR3aa: CASSLRRADNSPLHF
CDR3nt: TGTGCCAGCAGCTTACGGAGGGCGGACAATTCACCCCTCCACTTT

abundance: -
v_gene: TRBV30
j_gene: TRBJ1-1
d_gene: -
CDR3aa: CAWRGSKSWQSNTEAFF
CDR3nt: TGTGCCTGGAGGGGGTCCAAGTCCTGGCAGTCGAACACTGAAGCTTTCTTT

abundance: -
v_gene: TRBV5-6
j_gene: TRBJ1-4
d_gene: TRBD1
CDR3aa: CASSLGNDRGGKLFF
CDR3nt: TGTGCCAGCAGCTTGGGAAACGACAGGGGGGGAAAACTGTTTTTT

abundance: -
v_gene: TRBV28
j_gene: TRBJ2-7
d_gene: TRBD1
CDR3aa: CASSSPGQGAGYEQYF
CDR3nt: TGTGCCAGCAGCTCACCAGGACAGGGGGCAGGATACGAGCAGTACTTC

abundance: -
v_gene: TRBV9
j_gene: TRBJ2-6
d_gene: -
CDR3aa: CASSVQAGANVLTF
CDR3nt: TGTGCCAGCAGCGTACAAGCTGGGGCCAACGTCCTGACTTTC

abundance: -
v_gene: TRBV7-8
j_gene: TRBJ1-1
d_gene: -
CDR3aa: CASSPRTLGGRTEAFF
CDR3nt: TGTGCCAGCAGCCCCAGGACACTGGGAGGGAGGACTGAAGCTTTCTTT

abundance: -
v_gene: TRBV5-6
j_gene: TRBJ2-4
d_gene: -
CDR3aa: CASSPTAYRREADIQYF
CDR3nt: TGTGCCAGCAGCCCTACTGCGTACCGGCGCGAGGCAGACATTCAGTACTTC

abundance: -
v_gene: TRBV5-6
j_gene: TRBJ1-6
d_gene: -
CDR3aa: CASTHRGPYNSPLHF
CDR3nt: TGTGCCAGCACCCACCGGGGCCCCTATAATTCACCCCTCCACTTT

abundance: few
v_gene: TRBV2
j_gene: TRBJ1-2
d_gene: TRBD1
CDR3aa: CASSTDRGGYTF
CDR3nt: TGTGCCAGCAGCACGGACAGGGGAGGCTACACCTTC

abundance: -
v_gene: TRBV5-1
j_gene: TRBJ2-3
d_gene: -
CDR3aa: CASSGRAGYTDTQYF
CDR3nt: TGCGCCAGCAGCGGCCGGGCAGGGTACACAGATACGCAGTATTTT

abundance: few
v_gene: TRBV29-1
j_gene: TRBJ2-5
d_gene: -
CDR3aa: CSQIRGWETQYF
CDR3nt: TGCAGCCAAATCAGAGGATGGGAGACCCAGTACTTC

abundance: -
v_gene: TRBV19
j_gene: TRBJ2-7
d_gene: TRBD1
CDR3aa: CASSIIGQGRNEQYF
CDR3nt: TGTGCCAGTAGTATAATCGGACAGGGGAGAAACGAGCAGTACTTC

abundance: -
v_gene: TRBV7-2
j_gene: TRBJ2-5
d_gene: -
CDR3aa: CASSLDRGRIETQYF
CDR3nt: TGTGCCAGCAGCTTAGATCGGGGGCGCATAGAGACCCAGTACTTC

abundance: -
v_gene: TRBV6-5
j_gene: TRBJ2-7
d_gene: TRBD1
CDR3aa: CASSYSWDSSYEQYF
CDR3nt: TGTGCCAGCAGTTACTCTTGGGACAGCTCCTACGAGCAGTACTTC

abundance: -
v_gene: TRBV29-1
j_gene: TRBJ1-6
d_gene: TRBD1
CDR3aa: CSVSGTGNSPLHF
CDR3nt: TGCAGCGTTTCCGGGACAGGCAATTCACCCCTCCACTTT

abundance: -
v_gene: TRBV19
j_gene: TRBJ2-5
d_gene: -
CDR3aa: CASSIWATQETQYF
CDR3nt: TGTGCCAGTAGTATCTGGGCTACCCAAGAGACCCAGTACTTC

abundance: -
v_gene: TRBV14
j_gene: TRBJ1-2
d_gene: -
CDR3aa: CASSPRAYYGYTF
CDR3nt: TGTGCCAGCAGCCCCCGGGCTTACTATGGCTACACCTTC

abundance: -
v_gene: TRBV6-1
j_gene: TRBJ1-5
d_gene: -
CDR3aa: CASSEVQPQHF
CDR3nt: TGTGCCAGCAGTGAGGTTCAGCCCCAGCATTTT

abundance: once
v_gene: TRBV18
j_gene: TRBJ1-1
d_gene: -
CDR3aa: CAGSPNVNTEAFF
CDR3nt: TGTGCCGGCTCACCGAACGTGAACACTGAAGCTTTCTTT

abundance: -
v_gene: TRBV10-3
j_gene: TRBJ1-4
d_gene: TRBD1
CDR3aa: CAISESLGGSRLFF
CDR3nt: TGTGCCATCAGTGAGTCTCTAGGGGGCTCTAGACTGTTTTTT

abundance: -
v_gene: TRBV5-6
j_gene: TRBJ1-2
d_gene: TRBD1
CDR3aa: CASTRTGGYTF
CDR3nt: TGTGCCAGCACCAGGACAGGCGGCTACACCTTC

abundance: -
v_gene: TRBV6-5
j_gene: TRBJ1-6
d_gene: -
CDR3aa: CASSTGNSPLHF
CDR3nt: TGTGCCAGCAGCACGGGCAATTCACCCCTCCACTTT

abundance: -
v_gene: TRBV7-6
j_gene: TRBJ2-7
d_gene: -
CDR3aa: CASSRMTDSYEQYF
CDR3nt: TGTGCCAGCAGCCGCATGACAGACTCCTACGAGCAGTACTTC

abundance: -
v_gene: TRBV12-5
j_gene: TRBJ2-3
d_gene: -
CDR3aa: CASPMTSTDTQYF
CDR3nt: TGTGCTAGTCCCATGACTAGCACAGATACGCAGTATTTT

abundance: -
v_gene: TRBV5-1
j_gene: TRBJ2-5
d_gene: -
CDR3aa: CASSFSPTPGQETQYF
CDR3nt: TGCGCCAGCAGCTTCAGCCCGACTCCAGGTCAAGAGACCCAGTACTTC

abundance: -
v_gene: TRBV7-2
j_gene: TRBJ1-6
d_gene: -
CDR3aa: CASSLVGAETLHF
CDR3nt: TGTGCCAGCAGCTTAGTGGGGGCGGAGACCCTCCACTTT

abundance: -
v_gene: TRBV10-3
j_gene: TRBJ1-3
d_gene: -
CDR3aa: CAISEPNKNPDTIYF
CDR3nt: TGTGCCATCAGTGAGCCTAACAAAAATCCAGACACCATATATTTT

abundance: -
v_gene: TRBV9
j_gene: TRBJ2-2
d_gene: -
CDR3aa: CASGGVNTGELFF
CDR3nt: TGTGCCAGCGGCGGGGTTAACACCGGGGAGCTGTTTTTT

abundance: -
v_gene: TRBV9
j_gene: TRBJ2-2
d_gene: -
CDR3aa: CASRKGTDTGELFF
CDR3nt: TGTGCCAGCCGGAAAGGGACGGACACCGGGGAGCTGTTTTTT

abundance: -
v_gene: TRBV11-2
j_gene: TRBJ1-5
d_gene: TRBD1
CDR3aa: CASSSGQGRNQPQHF
CDR3nt: TGTGCCAGCAGCTCCGGACAGGGAAGGAATCAGCCCCAGCATTTT

abundance: -
v_gene: TRBV10-3
j_gene: TRBJ2-3
d_gene: TRBD2
CDR3aa: CGGGPSRDTQYF
CDR3nt: TGTGGCGGGGGGCCTTCACGAGATACGCAGTATTTT

abundance: -
v_gene: TRBV19
j_gene: TRBJ2-4
d_gene: TRBD1
CDR3aa: CASSIVSGTGRDLGKNIQYF
CDR3nt: TGTGCCAGTAGTATAGTCTCCGGGACAGGGAGGGATTTGGGCAAAAACATTCAGTACTTC